The rows below give T cell receptor beta chains drawn from one sample of a study of circulating and synovial CD4+ cells in juvenile arthritis. TCRdb's table, derived via immunoSEQ multiplex PCR, lists solely in-frame clones and lacks some. The profile shows 30,000 to 40,000 clones, about 95% of them singletons. Input material: CD4+ T cells from blood. The source of these receptors is a human donor with juvenile idiopathic arthritis. The CDR3 runs from the conserved cysteine through the conserved F or W. Each record gives: clone size, D gene, V gene, J gene, CDR3 protein, CDR3 DNA. The D gene is left open where the match is weak. Only some rows state a clone size, as once, few, many or a class for expanded clones.

abundance: NA
d_gene: NA
v_gene: TRBV25-1
j_gene: TRBJ1-1
CDR3aa: CASSESRGKNTEAFF
CDR3nt: TGTGCCAGCAGTGAATCGAGGGGGAAGAACACTGAAGCTTTCTTT

abundance: NA
d_gene: NA
v_gene: TRBV6-5
j_gene: TRBJ1-2
CDR3aa: CASSYSSQGLTHGYTF
CDR3nt: TGTGCCAGCAGTTACTCGTCACAGGGTTTAACCCATGGCTACACCTTC

abundance: NA
d_gene: NA
v_gene: TRBV2
j_gene: TRBJ1-3
CDR3aa: CASSYISGNTIYF
CDR3nt: TGTGCCAGCAGTTACATCTCTGGAAACACCATATATTTT

abundance: NA
d_gene: NA
v_gene: TRBV2
j_gene: TRBJ1-2
CDR3aa: CADSSEGGKAGYGYTF
CDR3nt: TGTGCCGACTCATCGGAGGGTGGAAAGGCAGGCTATGGCTACACCTTC

abundance: NA
d_gene: NA
v_gene: TRBV5-1
j_gene: TRBJ2-5
CDR3aa: CASSPGGGGETQYF
CDR3nt: TGCGCCAGCAGCCCAGGGGGAGGCGGGGAGACCCAGTACTTC

abundance: NA
d_gene: NA
v_gene: TRBV4-3
j_gene: TRBJ1-1
CDR3aa: CASSQQGRDTEAFF
CDR3nt: TGCGCCAGCAGCCAACAGGGGCGGGACACTGAAGCTTTCTTT

abundance: NA
d_gene: NA
v_gene: TRBV11-2
j_gene: TRBJ2-2
CDR3aa: CASSLGFGVGNTGELFF
CDR3nt: TGTGCCAGCAGCTTAGGGTTCGGGGTCGGGAACACCGGGGAGCTGTTTTTT

abundance: NA
d_gene: TRBD2
v_gene: TRBV9
j_gene: TRBJ2-1
CDR3aa: CASSVRKAGGLGEQFF
CDR3nt: TGTGCCAGCAGCGTAAGAAAAGCGGGAGGCCTTGGAGAGCAGTTCTTC

abundance: NA
d_gene: TRBD2
v_gene: TRBV5-1
j_gene: TRBJ2-1
CDR3aa: CASSEAGGGYNEQFF
CDR3nt: TGCGCCAGCAGTGAAGCGGGAGGGGGGTACAATGAGCAGTTCTTC

abundance: NA
d_gene: TRBD2
v_gene: TRBV5-1
j_gene: TRBJ2-1
CDR3aa: CASSLGRHPARGRDSSYNEQFF
CDR3nt: TGCGCCAGCAGCTTGGGGCGGCACCCAGCTCGGGGGAGGGATAGCTCCTACAATGAGCAGTTCTTC

abundance: NA
d_gene: TRBD1
v_gene: TRBV2
j_gene: TRBJ1-3
CDR3aa: CASRDRAAGNTIYF
CDR3nt: TGTGCCAGCAGGGACAGGGCGGCTGGAAACACCATATATTTT

abundance: NA
d_gene: NA
v_gene: TRBV21-1
j_gene: TRBJ2-7
CDR3aa: CASSKPAGDFHAPLYEQYF
CDR3nt: TGTGCCAGCAGCAAACCTGCGGGGGATTTCCACGCACCCCTCTACGAGCAGTACTTC

abundance: NA
d_gene: NA
v_gene: TRBV9
j_gene: TRBJ1-6
CDR3aa: CASSVGPYEAGSPLHF
CDR3nt: TGTGCCAGCAGCGTAGGGCCGTATGAGGCGGGTTCACCCCTCCACTTT

abundance: NA
d_gene: TRBD2
v_gene: TRBV6-1
j_gene: TRBJ2-5
CDR3aa: CASSPGLAGQETQYF
CDR3nt: TGTGCCAGCAGTCCGGGACTAGCGGGCCAAGAGACCCAGTACTTC

abundance: NA
d_gene: NA
v_gene: TRBV10-3
j_gene: TRBJ2-1
CDR3aa: CAISEISGNEQFF
CDR3nt: TGTGCCATCAGTGAGATCAGCGGCAATGAGCAGTTCTTC

abundance: NA
d_gene: NA
v_gene: TRBV5-1
j_gene: TRBJ2-5
CDR3aa: CASSRRVGPGTQYF
CDR3nt: TGCGCCAGCAGCCGGAGGGTAGGGCCGGGGACCCAGTACTTC

abundance: NA
d_gene: NA
v_gene: TRBV2
j_gene: TRBJ2-1
CDR3aa: CASSASASSYNEQFF
CDR3nt: TGTGCCAGCAGTGCTAGCGCCAGCTCCTACAATGAGCAGTTCTTC

abundance: once
d_gene: NA
v_gene: TRBV7-9
j_gene: TRBJ1-6
CDR3aa: CASSLSDRSSYNSPLHF
CDR3nt: TGTGCCAGCAGCTTAAGCGACAGGAGCTCCTATAATTCCCCCCTCCACTTT

abundance: NA
d_gene: NA
v_gene: TRBV2
j_gene: TRBJ2-1
CDR3aa: CATVSGVAYNEQFF
CDR3nt: TGTGCCACGGTATCAGGGGTGGCCTACAATGAGCAGTTCTTC

abundance: NA
d_gene: TRBD1
v_gene: TRBV28
j_gene: TRBJ2-7
CDR3aa: CASSKGAWQGVYEQYF
CDR3nt: TGTGCCAGCAGTAAGGGGGCATGGCAGGGGGTCTACGAGCAGTACTTC

abundance: NA
d_gene: NA
v_gene: TRBV30
j_gene: TRBJ1-2
CDR3aa: CAWMGAGGYTF
CDR3nt: TGTGCCTGGATGGGTGCGGGGGGCTACACCTTC

abundance: NA
d_gene: NA
v_gene: TRBV30
j_gene: TRBJ2-7
CDR3aa: CAWSTGRVAGRYEQYF
CDR3nt: TGTGCCTGGAGTACAGGGAGAGTAGCGGGCCGCTACGAGCAGTACTTC

abundance: few
d_gene: TRBD1
v_gene: TRBV6-5
j_gene: TRBJ1-1
CDR3aa: CASSYGTGAFF
CDR3nt: TGTGCCAGCAGTTATGGGACAGGGGCTTTCTTT

abundance: NA
d_gene: TRBD1
v_gene: TRBV9
j_gene: TRBJ2-5
CDR3aa: CASSGTGTGKETQYF
CDR3nt: TGTGCCAGCAGCGGTACCGGGACAGGGAAAGAGACCCAGTACTTC

abundance: few
d_gene: TRBD2
v_gene: TRBV28
j_gene: TRBJ2-5
CDR3aa: CASSFVREASLQETQYF
CDR3nt: TGTGCCAGCAGTTTCGTTCGGGAGGCATCCCTCCAAGAGACCCAGTACTTC

abundance: once
d_gene: TRBD2
v_gene: TRBV7-9
j_gene: TRBJ2-7
CDR3aa: CASSRLAGPGEQYF
CDR3nt: TGTGCCAGCAGCCGACTAGCGGGACCGGGCGAGCAGTACTTC

abundance: NA
d_gene: NA
v_gene: TRBV5-3
j_gene: TRBJ1-2
CDR3aa: CARSQLETASTDAFYGYTF
CDR3nt: TGTGCCAGAAGCCAGCTAGAGACAGCTTCTACCGACGCCTTTTATGGCTACACCTTC

abundance: NA
d_gene: NA
v_gene: TRBV18
j_gene: TRBJ1-2
CDR3aa: CASSPLSGADYGYTF
CDR3nt: TGTGCCAGCTCACCATTATCAGGGGCGGACTATGGCTACACCTTC

abundance: NA
d_gene: TRBD1
v_gene: TRBV11-2
j_gene: TRBJ1-1
CDR3aa: CASSLGQGVRAFF
CDR3nt: TGTGCCAGCAGCTTGGGGCAGGGGGTTAGGGCTTTCTTT

abundance: once
d_gene: NA
v_gene: TRBV19
j_gene: TRBJ2-6
CDR3aa: CASSRTLSSGANVLTF
CDR3nt: TGTGCCAGTAGCCGGACTTTAAGCTCTGGGGCCAACGTCCTGACTTTC

abundance: once
d_gene: TRBD1
v_gene: TRBV10-2
j_gene: TRBJ2-6
CDR3aa: CASRDRGGAGANVLTF
CDR3nt: TGCGCCAGCAGGGACAGGGGAGGAGCGGGGGCCAACGTCCTGACTTTC

abundance: NA
d_gene: TRBD2
v_gene: TRBV7-9
j_gene: TRBJ2-3
CDR3aa: CASSPSGRVTDTQYF
CDR3nt: TGTGCCAGCAGTCCTAGCGGGAGGGTCACAGATACGCAGTATTTT

abundance: NA
d_gene: NA
v_gene: TRBV30
j_gene: TRBJ2-7
CDR3aa: CAWSVPPSFQGLRDEQYF
CDR3nt: TGTGCCTGGAGTGTTCCCCCCTCGTTCCAGGGTTTAAGGGACGAGCAGTACTTC

abundance: NA
d_gene: TRBD2
v_gene: TRBV11-3
j_gene: TRBJ2-3
CDR3aa: CASSLGGGASTDTQYF
CDR3nt: TGTGCCAGCAGCTTAGGCGGGGGGGCCAGCACAGATACGCAGTATTTT

abundance: NA
d_gene: TRBD1
v_gene: TRBV13
j_gene: TRBJ2-3
CDR3aa: CASSQRTGRSTDTQYF
CDR3nt: TGTGCCAGCAGCCAAAGGACAGGTCGAAGCACAGATACGCAGTATTTT

abundance: few
d_gene: TRBD1
v_gene: TRBV19
j_gene: TRBJ1-3
CDR3aa: CASRTTGAAVNTIYF
CDR3nt: TGTGCCAGTCGGACTACAGGGGCCGCGGTAAACACCATATATTTT

abundance: NA
d_gene: TRBD2
v_gene: TRBV28
j_gene: TRBJ2-1
CDR3aa: CASEATSGRGNNEQFF
CDR3nt: TGTGCCAGCGAGGCGACTAGCGGGAGGGGTAACAATGAGCAGTTCTTC

abundance: NA
d_gene: NA
v_gene: TRBV28
j_gene: TRBJ2-7
CDR3aa: CATSRGSYEQYF
CDR3nt: TGTGCCACGTCTAGGGGCTCCTACGAGCAGTACTTC

abundance: NA
d_gene: TRBD1
v_gene: TRBV6-1
j_gene: TRBJ2-5
CDR3aa: CASSTQGAEEQYF
CDR3nt: TGTGCCAGCAGTACTCAGGGGGCGGAAGAGCAGTACTTC

abundance: once
d_gene: NA
v_gene: TRBV19
j_gene: TRBJ1-5
CDR3aa: CASSGSVGQPQHF
CDR3nt: TGTGCCAGTAGCGGGTCCGTGGGTCAGCCCCAGCATTTT

abundance: NA
d_gene: TRBD2
v_gene: TRBV29-1
j_gene: TRBJ2-3
CDR3aa: CSVEGGRGTDTQYF
CDR3nt: TGCAGCGTTGAAGGGGGGAGGGGCACAGATACGCAGTATTTT

abundance: NA
d_gene: NA
v_gene: TRBV11-2
j_gene: TRBJ2-2
CDR3aa: CASKTLIRGHTGELFF
CDR3nt: TGTGCCAGCAAAACCCTGATCAGGGGCCACACCGGGGAGCTGTTTTTT

abundance: NA
d_gene: NA
v_gene: TRBV15
j_gene: TRBJ2-1
CDR3aa: CATGRAVYNEQFF
CDR3nt: TGTGCCACCGGCAGGGCTGTGTACAATGAGCAGTTCTTC

abundance: NA
d_gene: NA
v_gene: TRBV30
j_gene: TRBJ1-6
CDR3aa: CAWSEGHNSPLHF
CDR3nt: TGTGCCTGGAGTGAGGGGCACAATTCACCCCTCCACTTT

abundance: NA
d_gene: TRBD2
v_gene: TRBV5-1
j_gene: TRBJ2-1
CDR3aa: CASSPGLAGVNEQFF
CDR3nt: TGCGCCAGCAGCCCAGGACTAGCGGGAGTTAATGAGCAGTTCTTC

abundance: NA
d_gene: TRBD1
v_gene: TRBV5-1
j_gene: TRBJ1-1
CDR3aa: CASSLGQGGTEAFF
CDR3nt: TGCGCCAGCAGCTTGGGACAGGGGGGCACTGAAGCTTTCTTT

abundance: NA
d_gene: TRBD1
v_gene: TRBV5-4
j_gene: TRBJ1-1
CDR3aa: CASSTGTAVIMNTEAFF
CDR3nt: TGTGCCAGCAGCACGGGGACAGCAGTTATTATGAACACTGAAGCTTTCTTT

abundance: NA
d_gene: NA
v_gene: TRBV28
j_gene: TRBJ1-4
CDR3aa: CASTSGGPTNEKLFF
CDR3nt: TGTGCCAGCACCTCGGGCGGGCCGACTAATGAAAAACTGTTTTTT

abundance: NA
d_gene: NA
v_gene: TRBV28
j_gene: TRBJ1-3
CDR3aa: CASSFRGPGGGNTIYF
CDR3nt: TGTGCCAGCAGTTTCCGGGGGCCCGGGGGGGGAAACACCATATATTTT

abundance: NA
d_gene: NA
v_gene: TRBV20-1
j_gene: TRBJ1-2
CDR3aa: CSAYSGYTF
CDR3nt: TGCAGTGCTTACAGTGGCTACACCTTC

abundance: NA
d_gene: TRBD1
v_gene: TRBV28
j_gene: TRBJ1-2
CDR3aa: CASRGQRIYGYTF
CDR3nt: TGTGCCAGCAGGGGACAGCGGATCTATGGCTACACCTTC

abundance: NA
d_gene: NA
v_gene: TRBV30
j_gene: TRBJ1-2
CDR3aa: CAWRDRGFSYGYTF
CDR3nt: TGTGCCTGGAGGGACAGAGGTTTCAGCTATGGCTACACCTTC

abundance: NA
d_gene: NA
v_gene: TRBV27
j_gene: TRBJ2-3
CDR3aa: CASSSTRDPDTQYF
CDR3nt: TGTGCCAGCAGTTCTACCAGGGATCCAGATACGCAGTATTTT

abundance: few
d_gene: TRBD1
v_gene: TRBV6-6
j_gene: TRBJ1-2
CDR3aa: CASSPSRDRGGYTF
CDR3nt: TGTGCCAGCAGTCCTAGTAGGGACAGGGGAGGCTACACCTTC

abundance: once
d_gene: NA
v_gene: TRBV30
j_gene: TRBJ1-1
CDR3aa: CAWSGQPNTEAFF
CDR3nt: TGTGCCTGGAGTGGACAGCCTAACACTGAAGCTTTCTTT

abundance: NA
d_gene: NA
v_gene: TRBV5-4
j_gene: TRBJ2-2
CDR3aa: CASSPRDRDTGELFF
CDR3nt: TGTGCCAGCAGCCCGCGGGACAGAGACACCGGGGAGCTGTTTTTT

abundance: NA
d_gene: NA
v_gene: TRBV6-6
j_gene: TRBJ2-7
CDR3aa: CASSGTLSYEQYF
CDR3nt: TGTGCCAGCAGTGGGACTCTCTCCTACGAGCAGTACTTC